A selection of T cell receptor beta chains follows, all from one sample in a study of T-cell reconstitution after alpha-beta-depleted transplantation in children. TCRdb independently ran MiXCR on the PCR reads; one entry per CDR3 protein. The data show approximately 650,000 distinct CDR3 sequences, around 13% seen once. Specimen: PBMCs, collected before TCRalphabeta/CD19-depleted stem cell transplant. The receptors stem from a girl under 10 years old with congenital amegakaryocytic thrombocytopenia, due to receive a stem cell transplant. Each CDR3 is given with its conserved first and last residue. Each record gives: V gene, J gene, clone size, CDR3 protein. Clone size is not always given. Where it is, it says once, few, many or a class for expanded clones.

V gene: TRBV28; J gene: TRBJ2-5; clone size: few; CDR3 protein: CASLSVPTLQETQYF
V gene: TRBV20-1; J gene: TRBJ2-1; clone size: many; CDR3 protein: CSASREYNEQFF
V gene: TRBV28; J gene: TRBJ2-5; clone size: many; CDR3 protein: CASSLNRGETQYF
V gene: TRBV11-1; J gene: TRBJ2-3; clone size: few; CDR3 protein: CASSEPSDTQYF
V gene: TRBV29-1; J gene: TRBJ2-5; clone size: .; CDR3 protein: CSVETSGSGQETQYF
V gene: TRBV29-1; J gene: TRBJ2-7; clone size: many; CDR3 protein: CSVARSLTYEQYF
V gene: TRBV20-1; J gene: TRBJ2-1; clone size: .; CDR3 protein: CSARGLAGVFREQFF
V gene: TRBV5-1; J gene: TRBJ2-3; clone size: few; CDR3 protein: CASSWNPRAADTQYF
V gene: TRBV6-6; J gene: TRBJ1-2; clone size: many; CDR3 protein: CASSYQTPTYTF
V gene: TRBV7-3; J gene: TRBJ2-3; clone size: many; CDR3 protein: CASSLLARPTDTQYF
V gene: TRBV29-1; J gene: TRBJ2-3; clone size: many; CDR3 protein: CSAGTPDTQYF
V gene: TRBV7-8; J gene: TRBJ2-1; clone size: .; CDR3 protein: CASSLQPWLAGGHDEQFF
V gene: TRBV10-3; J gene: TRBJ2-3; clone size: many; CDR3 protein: CAISVQRSTDTQYF
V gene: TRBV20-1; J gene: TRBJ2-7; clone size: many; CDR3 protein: CSASLTSYEQYF
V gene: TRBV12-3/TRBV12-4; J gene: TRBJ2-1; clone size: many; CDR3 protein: CASTLSGSNSGNEQFF
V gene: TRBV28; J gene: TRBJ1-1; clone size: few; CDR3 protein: CASSGVDTEAFF
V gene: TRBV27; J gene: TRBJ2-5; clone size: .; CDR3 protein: CASSTFTGTRETQYF
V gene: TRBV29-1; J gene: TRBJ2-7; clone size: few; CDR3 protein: CSVENPAGTPYEQYF